Below are 18 T cell receptor beta chains sequenced from a single sample in a study of CD8 T cells in Susac syndrome. About 0.5 to 1 ug RNA was reverse transcribed with random hexamers. A single record per CDR3 protein comes from TCRdb applying MiXCR to the immunoSEQ multiplex PCR reads. The sample consists of some 190,000 distinct CDR3 sequences, approximately 94% of them appearing once. The sample taken for sequencing was CD4+ T cells from PBMCs. These receptors were obtained from a human donor with multiple sclerosis.

The V and J genes are TRBV6-1 and TRBJ1-6; no definite D call. Trimming took 5 bases from V and 6 from J, leaving 8 bases between them. The CDR3 is 13 residues long. Per the germline V gene, CDR1 is MNHNS and CDR2 is SASEGT. DNA of the CDR3: TGTGCCAGCAGTCCACAGACTAATTCACCCCTCCACTTT. This gives the protein CASSPQTNSPLHF.

This clonotype showed up just once. The chain joins TRBV20-1 to TRBJ2-1; possibly TRBD1 or TRBD2 for D (6 bases each). V gave up 2 bases and J gave up 10 bases, with 18 bases separating them. This CDR3 region has 14 residues. Germline V gene data show CDR1 as DFQATT and CDR2 as SNEGSKA (reference sequence). The CDR3 DNA sequence: TGCAGTGCTAGATTGGGGGGCCTCAGAATGGAGCAGTTCTTC. Protein: CSARLGGLRMEQFF.

The genes are TRBV9 and TRBJ2-5, with D hard to call. V was clipped by 0 bases and J by 5 bases, with 14 bases between them. Germline values: CDR1 SGDLS, CDR2 YYNGEE. This CDR3 region has 15 residues. The CDR3 bases are TGTGCCAGCAGCGTAGAGGCAGAACGGACGGAGACCCAGTACTTC. This gives the protein CASSVEAERTETQYF.

This chain connects TRBV5-1 to TRBJ2-2; TRBD1 aligns across 10 bases. The CDR3 contains 16 residues. V trimming: 4 bases; J trimming: 3 bases; junction bases outside the gene matches: 6. Germline loops: CDR1 SGHRS, CDR2 YFSETQ. The CDR3 DNA reads as TGCGCCAGCAGCCGGGGACAGGGGACGGACACCGGGGAGCTGTTTTTT. Protein: CASSRGQGTDTGELFF. Supplemented by reference TRBV5-1 and TRBJ2-2, the full variable domain reads KAGVTQTPRYLIKTRGQQVTLSCSPISGHRSVSWYQQTPGQGLQFLFEYFSETQRNKGNFPGRFSGRQFSNSRSEMNVSTLELGDSALYLCASSRGQGTDTGELFFGEGSRLTVL.

The chain recombines TRBV11-2 with TRBJ1-1; D remains unclear. V shed 5 bases and J shed 3 bases, with 7 bases lying between them. CDR1 and CDR2 (germline): SGHAT, FQNNGV. The CDR3 has 12 amino acids. CDR3 loop: CASSRSYTEAFF. The DNA for the CDR3 is TGTGCCAGCAGCCGCAGCTACACTGAAGCTTTCTTT. Full variable domain (rest looked up from reference TRBV11-2 and TRBJ1-1): EAGVAQSPRYKIIEKRQSVAFWCNPISGHATLYWYQQILGQGPKLLIQFQNNGVVDDSQLPKDRFSAERLKGVDSTLKIQPAKLEDSAVYLCASSRSYTEAFFGQGTRLTVV.

The chain carries TRBV15 and TRBJ2-5, with TRBD1 matching 11 bases. The length of the CDR3 is 17 residues. Trimming cost V 3 bases and J 3 bases; bases outside gene matches: 9. Germline CDR1 and CDR2: LNHNV and YYDKDF (reference sequence). The CDR3 coding sequence is TGTGCCACCAGCAGGACCCCTCGGGACAGGGGGAAAGAGACCCAGTACTTC. Its protein product is CATSRTPRDRGKETQYF.

The chain joins TRBV29-1 to TRBJ2-7, with D possibly being TRBD1 or TRBD2 (5 bases each). The length of the CDR3 is 13 residues. V dropped 7 bases and J dropped 6 bases, with 19 bases sitting between them. Germline V gene data show CDR1 as SQVTM and CDR2 as ANQGSEA. CDR3 nucleotide sequence: TGCAGCGCCCAAAGGGGAGAAAGTCGCGAGCAGTACTTC. As protein: CSAQRGESREQYF.

This sequence joins TRBV10-3 and TRBJ2-1; 13 bases align to TRBD2. From germline, CDR1 is ENHRY and CDR2 SYGVKD. The CDR3 is made up of 13 amino acids. V shed 11 bases, J shed 6 bases, and the junction held 4 bases outside the gene matches. The CDR3 region is CAVTSGGGNEQFF. The CDR3 DNA follows: TGTGCCGTTACTAGCGGGGGGGGCAATGAGCAGTTCTTC.

J is TRBJ1-2 and V is TRBV18; 9 bases are shared with TRBD1. CDR1 and CDR2 from the germline V gene are KGHSH and LQKENI. Trimming removed 5 bases from V and 4 bases from J; junction bases left unmatched: 2. This CDR3 is 13 amino acids long. DNA for the CDR3: TGTGCCAGCTCAACGGGACAGGGCTATGGCTACACCTTC. It codes for CASSTGQGYGYTF.

The J gene is TRBJ1-2, the V gene TRBV9, with 9 bases aligning to TRBD1. In germline, CDR1 is SGDLS, CDR2 YYNGEE. There are 16 residues in the CDR3. Trimming removed 3 bases from V and 5 bases from J; junction bases left unmatched: 11. The CDR3 sequence: CASSADRGHLEYGYTF. DNA of the CDR3: TGTGCCAGCAGCGCGGACAGGGGCCATCTCGAATATGGCTACACCTTC.

The chain employs TRBV5-1 and TRBJ2-7; D unresolved. Germline V lookup: CDR1 SGHRS, CDR2 YFSETQ. With 1 base removed from V and 2 bases from J, the gap between germline ends came to 10 bases. The CDR3 length is 14 residues. The CDR3 sequence: CASSLWGSTYEQYF. The CDR3 DNA is TGCGCCAGCAGCTTGTGGGGATCAACCTACGAGCAGTACTTC.

The chain joins TRBV3-1 to TRBJ2-1, with 10 bases identical to TRBD2. Per the germline V gene, CDR1 is LGHDT and CDR2 is YNNKEL (reference sequence). Trimming cost V 0 bases and J 2 bases; bases outside gene matches: 4. The CDR3 totals 17 residues. CDR3 coding DNA: TGTGCCAGCAGCCAAGAGCTAGCGGGGGTTCCCTACAATGAGCAGTTCTTC. Its protein is CASSQELAGVPYNEQFF.

This chain uses TRBV5-4 with TRBJ2-1; D is possibly TRBD1 (6 bases). There are 15 residues in the CDR3. Germline V gives CDR1 SGHNT, CDR2 YYREEE (reference sequence). V was shortened by 0 bases and J by 3 bases, with 10 bases between the two germline ends. The CDR3 DNA reads as TGTGCCAGCAGCTTGGCGGGACAATACTACAATGAGCAGTTCTTC. Protein product: CASSLAGQYYNEQFF.

This clonotype was seen a handful of times. The chain has TRBV12-3 or TRBV12-4 and TRBJ2-5; 8 bases map to TRBD2. The J segment lost 2 bases and the V segment lost 4 bases, leaving 0 bases of the junction unmatched. The CDR3 extends over 13 amino acids. Here the CDR3 reads CASSSSGQETQYF. The CDR3 region has the DNA TGTGCCAGCAGTTCTAGCGGGCAAGAGACCCAGTACTTC.

The genes are TRBV5-1 and TRBJ2-7; maybe TRBD2 (5 bases). Trimming cost V 0 bases and J 6 bases, with 13 bases left between them. This CDR3 has 14 amino acids. The germline V gene has CDR1 SGHRS and CDR2 YFSETQ. Written as DNA, the CDR3 is TGCGCCAGCAGCTTGGATGGGGAGTTGGGCGAGCAGTACTTC. Translation: CASSLDGELGEQYF.

V and J are TRBV20-1 and TRBJ1-1; TRBD1 matches at 7 bases. The CDR3 has 14 residues. The V gene end was trimmed by 2 bases and the J gene end by 3 bases; junction bases not matched to a gene: 6. The germline gives CDR1 DFQATT, CDR2 SNEGSKA (reference sequence). The CDR3 sequence is CSARPATGYTEAFF. The DNA for the CDR3 is TGCAGTGCTAGACCCGCGACAGGGTACACTGAAGCTTTCTTT.

The gene calls are TRBV7-2 and TRBJ1-1; 7 nucleotides align to TRBD1. With 3 bases clipped from V and 4 bases from J, the junction kept 11 bases outside the gene matches. The CDR3 has 16 amino acids. Per the germline V gene, CDR1 is SGHTA and CDR2 is FQGNSA. This chain's CDR3 is CASSLRGIQGTTEAFF. The DNA for the CDR3 is TGTGCCAGCAGCTTGCGGGGGATACAGGGGACCACTGAAGCTTTCTTT. The entire variable domain, with the rest obtained from reference TRBV7-2 and TRBJ1-1, is as follows: GAGVSQSPSNKVTEKGKDVELRCDPISGHTALYWYRQSLGQGLEFLIYFQGNSAPDKSGLPSDRFSAERTGGSVSTLTIQRTQQEDSAVYLCASSLRGIQGTTEAFFGQGTRLTVV.

This rearrangement joins TRBV12-3 or TRBV12-4 to TRBJ1-5; D unclear. The ends were cut back, 3 bases at V and 7 bases at J, with 10 bases in the middle. The CDR3 has 13 amino acids. The CDR3 DNA follows: TGTGCCAGCAGTTTGGTGTTCGAGCAGCCCCAGCATTTT. Encoded protein: CASSLVFEQPQHF.